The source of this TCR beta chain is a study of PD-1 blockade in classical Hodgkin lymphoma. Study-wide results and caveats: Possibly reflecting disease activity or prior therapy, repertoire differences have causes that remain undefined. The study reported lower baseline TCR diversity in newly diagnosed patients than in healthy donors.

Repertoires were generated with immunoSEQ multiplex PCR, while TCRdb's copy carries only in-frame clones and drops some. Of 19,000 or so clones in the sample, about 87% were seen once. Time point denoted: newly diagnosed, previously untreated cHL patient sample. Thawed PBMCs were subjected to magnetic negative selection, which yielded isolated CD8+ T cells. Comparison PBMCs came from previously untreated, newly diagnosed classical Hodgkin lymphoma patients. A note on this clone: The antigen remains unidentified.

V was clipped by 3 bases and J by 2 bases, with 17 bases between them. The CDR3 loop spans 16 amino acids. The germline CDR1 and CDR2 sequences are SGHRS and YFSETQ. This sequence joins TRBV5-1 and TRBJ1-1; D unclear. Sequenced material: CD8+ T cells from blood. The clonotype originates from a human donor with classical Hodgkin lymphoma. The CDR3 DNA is TGCGCCAGCAGCTCTTCAGGATTTCTCAGAAACACTGAAGCTTTCTTT. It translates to CASSSSGFLRNTEAFF. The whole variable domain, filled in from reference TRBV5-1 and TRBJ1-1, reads KAGVTQTPRYLIKTRGQQVTLSCSPISGHRSVSWYQQTPGQGLQFLFEYFSETQRNKGNFPGRFSGRQFSNSRSEMNVSTLELGDSALYLCASSSSGFLRNTEAFFGQGTRLTVV.